Each of the 3 T cell receptor beta chains below was sequenced from the same sample in a study of cytomegalovirus exposure and HLA in healthy donors. Amplification used 60 Vbeta primers and 13 Jbeta primers. Sequencing used immunoSEQ multiplex PCR; TCRdb keeps in-frame clones, though not all of them. The table has around 160,000 clones, 75% to 90% seen once. What was sequenced was PBMCs. These TCRs come from a middle-aged man in good health and CMV-seropositive.

The gene calls are TRBV6-1 and TRBJ1-6; 7 nucleotides align to TRBD1. This CDR3 contains 15 residues. The V gene end was trimmed by 6 bases and the J gene end by 5 bases; junction bases not matched to a gene: 7. Germline values: CDR1 MNHNS, CDR2 SASEGT. The CDR3 protein is CASRTRQGHNSPLHF. The CDR3 DNA is TGTGCCAGCAGGACTAGACAGGGACATAATTCACCCCTCCACTTT.

This sequence joins TRBV9 and TRBJ2-3; TRBD2 might be the D (5 bases). There are 16 residues in the CDR3. Germline-derived CDR1 and CDR2 are SGDLS and YYNGEE. The ends were cut back, 3 bases at V and 4 bases at J, with 18 bases in the middle. The CDR3 reads CASSAWARPRADTQYF. In DNA, the CDR3 is TGTGCCAGCAGCGCCTGGGCTAGGCCGCGGGCAGATACGCAGTATTTT.

The chain carries TRBV9 and TRBJ1-1, with 7 positions matching TRBD1. The CDR3 has 14 residues. Germline assignment: CDR1 SGDLS and CDR2 YYNGEE. J was trimmed by 4 bases and V by 3 bases; bases with no gene match: 6. CDR3 DNA sequence: TGTGCCAGCAGCGCATCGACAGGGATCACTGAAGCTTTCTTT. It is translated as CASSASTGITEAFF.